This T cell receptor beta chain was sequenced for a study of post-analysis software for immune sequencing data. Sequencing libraries made from TCR beta cDNA carried unique molecular identifiers. Input of roughly 0.85 to 11 million T cells yielded 550,000 or so cDNA molecules. TCRdb reprocessed the PCR reads via MiXCR and lists one record per CDR3 protein. The data hold approximately 350,000 distinct CDR3 sequences, with about a third observed a single time. Germline lookup yields CDR1 SNHLY and CDR2 FYNNEI. V lost 10 bases and J 7 bases, leaving 17 bases between the germline ends. The CDR3 is 13 residues long. Study-level findings and limits: The five TRBV segments detected at higher frequency in patients than in controls included TRBV5-6, TRBV5-1 and TRBV20-1. The normalized Chao1 diversity of multiple sclerosis patients was significantly lower than that of controls. Same-batch preparations were strongly co-clustered by F measure.

This clonotype occurred once. As yet, its antigen is unknown. V gene TRBV2 combines with J gene TRBJ2-1; weak D call: TRBD2 (7 bases). The receptor comes from a girl aged 5 to 17 with multiple sclerosis. What was sequenced was blood. The CDR3 nucleotides are TGTGCCATCACGGGGGGCAGGGTAAATGAGCAGTTCTTC. Amino acids: CAITGGRVNEQFF.